This T cell receptor (beta chain) derives from a study of technical replicates of blood from a few donors. Assay used: immunoSEQ multiplex PCR; TCRdb lists only in-frame clones, some missing. The sample lists 60,000 to 65,000 clones, more than 75% occurring once. This CDR3 has 13 amino acids. Germline loops: CDR1 LNHNV, CDR2 YYDKDF (reference sequence). V lost 3 bases and J 0 bases, leaving 6 bases between the germline ends. The chain links TRBV15 to TRBJ2-7; D remains unclear. The clonotype comes from a human donor in good health. Some clones in this sample may be carry-over from other donors' samples. The sequencing sample was made of PBMCs. CDR3 sequence: CATSSGTSYEQYF. Here the CDR3 DNA reads TGTGCCACCAGCAGTGGCACCTCCTACGAGCAGTACTTC.